The T cell receptor beta chain described here comes from a study of vaccination effects on CD4 cells after COVID-19 (dated by TCRdb to 2021 to 2024). The study in broad terms: Each participant got two doses of an mRNA SARS-CoV-2 vaccine, either BNT162b2 or mRNA-1273. The study compared SARS-CoV-2 spike-specific CD4+ TCR repertoires before and after mRNA vaccination in COVID-19 convalescent patients and infection-naive vaccine recipients. Altogether, roughly 10 COVID-19 convalescent patients and a few SARS-CoV-2-naive healthy vaccine recipients made up the full study. Cultures from other donors in the study were sequenced using the Oncomine TCR Beta short-read assay on an Illumina iSeq 100. Summary of the overall study and its limitations: At late post-vaccination timepoints, both infection-induced and vaccine-induced clones showed marked clonal contraction, consistent with waning T cell responses. Among healthy vaccine recipients, nearly all vaccine-induced clones were SARS-CoV-2 mono-reactive, and only 1 of 255 was cross-reactive with common cold coronaviruses. Limitations of the study were the small number of convalescent patients and the absence of early post-infection timepoints.

The ViraFEST assay stimulated PBMC with viral peptide pools and then used TCR sequencing to identify antigen-specific CD4+ T cell clonotypes by expansion. After approximately eleven days of culture, CD4+ T cells were isolated with the EasySep CD4+ T cell isolation kit. None of the healthy vaccine recipients had a prior SARS-CoV-2 infection, which was confirmed by nucleocapsid antibody tests that came back negative both before and after vaccination. Some 1.9 million PBMC per well were cultured with approximately 10 ug/ml peptides in IMDM containing 5% human AB serum, about 10 IU/ml IL-2 and gentamicin. On days 3 and 7, half of the culture medium was replaced with fresh IL-2-containing medium. Each peptide stimulation condition was cultured in triplicate wells unless otherwise noted. PBMC were separated from whole blood using Ficoll-Paque Plus gradient centrifugation and were then either cryopreserved at -140C or used fresh. Overlapping peptide pools spanned the spike proteins of SARS-CoV-2 and the common cold coronaviruses HCoV-NL63, HCoV-OC43 and HCoV-229E. The QIAamp micro DNA kit was used to extract genomic DNA from the cultured CD4+ T cells.

Library construction relied on the immunoSEQ multiplex PCR assay. DNA from the CD4+ T cells that had been cultured and isolated underwent TCR beta CDR3 sequencing. The published analysis was carried out like this. The analysis removed non-productive TCR sequences, trimmed reads to the CDR3 region, and retained only CDR3s that were 7 or more amino acids long. The MANAFEST web app was used to identify antigen-specific clonotypes by comparing expansion in peptide wells with expansion in reference cultures. To be called positive, a clone needed expansion at FDR<0.05 compared with the reference and with all other wells, an odds ratio greater than 5, and a frequency greater than 0.1% in two replicate wells. A clonotype was defined as cross-reactive if the clonotype was significantly expanded both in SARS-CoV-2 spike wells and in at least one common cold coronavirus spike condition. CDR3 similarity was assessed by Levenshtein distance with the stringdist R package, and unrooted trees were built with ape in R 3.6.1. TCRdb mirrors the immuneACCESS table, restricted to in-frame sequences. Some clones are absent from its copies; in checked studies, under half trace to an unresolved V gene, and the reason for the others is unknown. D and trimming were read from the DNA, whereas the V and J calls and clone size are those reported in that table. This sample has approximately 30,000 clones in its table, and 55% to 75% of those were observed once. The ten largest clones represent 28% of the sample.

The germline V gene (reference sequence) specifies SEHNR as CDR1 and FQNEAQ as CDR2. The cysteine opens and the phenylalanine closes a CDR3 of 13 amino acids. Only the CDR3 portion is preserved as DNA: 39 bases, with reading frame beginning at the first base. Deletion took 1 base off V and 7 bases off J, with a span of 10 bases between the germline ends. As to this clone: Its antigen target is currently unknown. One base away there is no much larger clone; base qualities are not given.

The V gene is TRBV7-9 and the J gene is TRBJ1-1; the D region possibly corresponds to TRBD1 (5 bases align). The clonotype comes from a human donor who received a COVID-19 vaccine. The sequenced sample was CD4+ T cells from PBMCs cultured with HCoV-229E spike peptides, obtained before COVID-19 vaccination. According to the study, the label for this sample's cell subset or site signals: HCoV-229E spike overlapping peptide pool stimulation. The CDR3 region: CASSLGGRGEAFF. The DNA reads TGTGCCAGCAGCTTAGGAGGGAGGGGTGAAGCTTTCTTT. With the rest looked up from the reference TRBV7-9 and TRBJ1-1 genes rather than sequenced, the full variable domain is DTGVSQNPRHKITKRGQNVTFRCDPISEHNRLYWYRQTLGQGPEFLTYFQNEAQLEKSRLLSDRFSAERPKGSFSTLEIQRTEQGDSAMYLCASSLGGRGEAFFGQGTRLTVV.